The 17 T cell receptor beta chains listed next were all sequenced from one sample in a study of cytomegalovirus exposure and HLA in healthy donors. Clones were read by immunoSEQ multiplex PCR, and TCRdb kept only the in-frame ones, dropping some. The sample consists of under 400,000 clones, approximately 85% of them appearing once. Sequenced: PBMCs. The receptor source for this set is a man aged 25-45 years in good health and CMV-seronegative.

This clone has a single count. The chain has TRBV9 and TRBJ2-2; D is undetermined. The germline V gene encodes CDR1 SGDLS and CDR2 YYNGEE. This CDR3 comprises 14 residues. V lost 3 bases to trimming and J lost 1 base, with 7 bases between them. The CDR3 region has the DNA TGTGCCAGCAGCGAGAGTGGGAACACCGGGGAGCTGTTTTTT. Its translation is CASSESGNTGELFF.

The gene calls are TRBV12-5 and TRBJ1-1; 8 bases match TRBD1. The CDR3 length is 14 residues. With V trimmed by 7 bases and J by 5 bases, 9 bases remained unmatched. Germline V gene data show CDR1 as LGHNT and CDR2 as FRNRAP. This CDR3 is CASAADRGRTEAFF. CDR3 DNA sequence: TGTGCTAGTGCGGCCGACAGGGGAAGGACTGAAGCTTTCTTT.

The rearrangement joins TRBV15 to TRBJ1-2; D is perhaps TRBD1 (6 bases). The germline gives CDR1 LNHNV, CDR2 YYDKDF (reference sequence). The length of the CDR3 is 15 residues. Trimming took off 0 bases at V and 4 bases at J, with 12 bases between the two ends. CDR3 coding DNA: TGTGCCACCAGCAGAGACCAGGGGATTAGCTATGGCTACACCTTC. This encodes CATSRDQGISYGYTF.

This clone appeared a single time. This chain connects TRBV2 to TRBJ1-4; D is ambiguous. The germline CDR1 and CDR2 sequences are SNHLY and FYNNEI. V lost 7 bases and J 3 bases, leaving 3 bases between the germline ends. This CDR3 is built from 11 residues. The CDR3 loop reads CASTSNEKLFF. The DNA for the CDR3 is TGTGCCAGCACCTCTAATGAAAAACTGTTTTTT.

In its sample, this clone was seen once. This chain connects TRBV19 to TRBJ2-1; TRBD2 matches 8 bases. The CDR3 is 15 amino acids. CDR1 is LNHDA and CDR2 is SQIVND in the germline V gene (reference sequence). Losses at the gene ends were 2 bases for V and 4 bases for J; bases not matched to a gene: 4. The CDR3 region is CASSITGGVYNEQFF. Written as DNA, the CDR3 is TGTGCCAGTAGTATAACCGGGGGGGTTTACAATGAGCAGTTCTTC.

J is TRBJ2-2 and V is TRBV9; the D gene is possibly TRBD1 (5 bases). Between the trimmed V and J ends, which lost 2 bases and 6 bases, there was a span of 14 bases. CDR3 length: 15 residues. The germline V gene has CDR1 SGDLS and CDR2 YYNGEE. The CDR3 DNA reads as TGTGCCAGCAGCGTCCCAGGGTTTTCGGCCGGGGAGCTGTTTTTT. Its translation: CASSVPGFSAGELFF.

This chain links TRBV7-8 with TRBJ2-3; TRBD2 aligns across 9 bases. This CDR3 is built from 13 residues. The germline CDR1 and CDR2 sequences are SGHVS and FQNEAQ. After removal of 8 bases from V and 4 bases from J, the junction contained 4 bases not matched to a gene. The CDR3 sequence: CASGGGVSDTQYF. In DNA form, the CDR3 reads TGTGCCAGCGGCGGGGGGGTATCAGATACGCAGTATTTT.

V is TRBV10-3 and J is TRBJ2-2; TRBD1 aligns across 7 bases. CDR3 size: 17 residues. Germline loops: CDR1 ENHRY, CDR2 SYGVKD. V lost 3 bases to trimming and J lost 2 bases; unmatched junction nucleotides: 9. The CDR3 is CAISDLKGDSNTGELFF. In DNA, the CDR3 is TGTGCCATCAGTGATCTTAAGGGGGACAGCAACACCGGGGAGCTGTTTTTT.

V is TRBV7-9 and J is TRBJ1-2; TRBD1 might be the D (6 bases). V was shortened by 9 bases and J by 7 bases, with 18 bases between the two germline ends. The CDR3 runs to 13 residues. Germline V lookup: CDR1 SEHNR, CDR2 FQNEAQ (reference sequence). Here the CDR3 reads CASATGSSGGYTF. The CDR3 DNA is TGTGCCAGTGCTACAGGGTCTTCAGGTGGCTACACCTTC.

The rearrangement joins TRBV15 to TRBJ1-5, with D unclear. Germline V CDR1 and CDR2: LNHNV, YYDKDF (reference sequence). The CDR3 contains 14 residues. Between the trimmed V and J ends, which lost 8 bases and 0 bases, there was a span of 11 bases. CDR3: CATQSSDSNQPQHF. CDR3 coding DNA: TGTGCCACCCAGTCGTCAGATAGCAATCAGCCCCAGCATTTT.

This clone has only one observation. The sample holds other DNA sequences that translate to the same CDR3. The rearrangement links TRBV18 to TRBJ2-1; 8 bases are shared with TRBD2. Trimming took 3 bases from V and 2 from J; bases not matched to a gene: 3. The CDR3 length is 15 residues. The germline V gene encodes CDR1 KGHSH and CDR2 LQKENI. CDR3 nucleotides: TGTGCCAGCTCACCCTCGGGGGGGGCCTACAATGAGCAGTTCTTC. Protein product: CASSPSGGAYNEQFF.

The chain employs TRBV5-1 and TRBJ2-6; tentatively, D is TRBD1 (6 bases). There are 16 residues in the CDR3. Looked up from germline, CDR1 is SGHRS and CDR2 is YFSETQ. V was pared by 2 bases and J by 4 bases, with 13 bases between. This CDR3 reads CASSLDRSFGANVLTF. The CDR3 DNA is TGCGCCAGCAGCTTAGACAGGTCTTTCGGGGCCAACGTCCTGACTTTC.

A single count supports this clone. The chain has TRBV5-1 and TRBJ2-7; 15 nucleotides agree with TRBD2. From germline, CDR1 is SGHRS and CDR2 YFSETQ. V shed 4 bases and J 1 base; nucleotides not matched to a gene: 3. This CDR3 comprises 16 residues. This chain's CDR3 is CASSLGLAGGSYEQYF. CDR3 DNA: TGCGCCAGCAGCCTCGGACTAGCGGGGGGGTCCTACGAGCAGTACTTC.

V usage is TRBV6-1 and J usage is TRBJ2-1; 9 bases match TRBD2. The CDR3 sequence is 16 residues long. Per the germline V gene, CDR1 is MNHNS and CDR2 is SASEGT. After removal of 4 bases from V and 3 bases from J, the junction contained 7 bases not matched to a gene. In nucleotides, the CDR3 is TGTGCCAGCAGTGGGAACGTAGCGGGGGACTACAATGAGCAGTTCTTC. Protein product: CASSGNVAGDYNEQFF.

The rearrangement uses TRBV11-1 and TRBJ2-2; a weak D match, TRBD1 (6 bases). There are 16 residues in the CDR3. The germline CDR1 and CDR2 sequences are SGHAT and FQDESV (reference sequence). Trimming took 2 bases from V and 3 from J, leaving 13 bases between them. The CDR3: CASSLRPQGYTGELFF. CDR3 in DNA: TGTGCCAGCAGCTTACGCCCACAGGGTTACACCGGGGAGCTGTTTTTT. Using reference TRBV11-1 and TRBJ2-2 for the parts outside the CDR3, the full variable domain is EAEVAQSPRYKITEKSQAVAFWCDPISGHATLYWYRQILGQGPELLVQFQDESVVDDSQLPKDRFSAERLKGVDSTLKIQPAELGDSAMYLCASSLRPQGYTGELFFGEGSRLTVL.

V usage is TRBV5-1 and J usage is TRBJ2-7; possibly TRBD1 for D (6 bases). The V gene lost 4 bases and the J gene lost 2 bases, with 16 bases spanning the gap. Germline V gene lookup returns CDR1 SGHRS and CDR2 YFSETQ. The CDR3 is 15 amino acids. The CDR3 DNA sequence: TGCGCCAGCAGCCCTAGCTGGGACAAGACCTACGAGCAGTACTTC. Its translation is CASSPSWDKTYEQYF.

The chain combines TRBV9 with TRBJ2-5, with D hard to call. Trimming took off 0 bases at V and 2 bases at J, with 5 bases between the two ends. The CDR3 extends over 13 amino acids. Per germline, CDR1 SGDLS and CDR2 YYNGEE. CDR3 residues: CASSVDIQETQYF. As DNA, the CDR3 is TGTGCCAGCAGCGTAGACATACAAGAGACCCAGTACTTC. The complete variable domain, with remaining parts taken from reference TRBV9 and TRBJ2-5, reads DSGVTQTPKHLITATGQRVTLRCSPRSGDLSVYWYQQSLDQGLQFLIQYYNGEERAKGNILERFSAQQFPDLHSELNLSSLELGDSALYFCASSVDIQETQYFGPGTRLLVL.